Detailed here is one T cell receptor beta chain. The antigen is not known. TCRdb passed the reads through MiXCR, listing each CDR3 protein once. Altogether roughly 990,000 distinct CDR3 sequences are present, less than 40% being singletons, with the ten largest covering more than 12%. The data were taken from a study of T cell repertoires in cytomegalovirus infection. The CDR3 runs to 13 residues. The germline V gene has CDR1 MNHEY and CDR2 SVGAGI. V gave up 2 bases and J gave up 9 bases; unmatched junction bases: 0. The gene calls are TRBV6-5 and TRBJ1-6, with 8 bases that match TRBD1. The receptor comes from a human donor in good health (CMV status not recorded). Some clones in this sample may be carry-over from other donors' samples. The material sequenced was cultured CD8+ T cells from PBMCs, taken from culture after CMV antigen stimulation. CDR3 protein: CASSYGQGSPLHF. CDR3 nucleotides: TGTGCCAGCAGTTACGGACAGGGTTCACCCCTCCACTTT.